This record concerns one T cell receptor (beta chain) sequence. Its antigen is not known. The sample comes from a study of cytomegalovirus exposure and HLA in healthy donors. Overall study: An analysis done earlier identified 90 million to 120 million unique TCR beta sequences from about 179 million T cells. Whole-study findings and limits: TCR beta sequences reportedly predicted most subjects' HLA-A and HLA-B alleles accurately. As confirmed in vitro, a few CMV-associated chains were specific for CMV antigens.

PCR involved 60 Vbeta and 13 Jbeta primers. This table comes from immunoSEQ multiplex PCR, and its TCRdb copy is limited to in-frame clones, with some not included. Among fewer than 110,000 clones listed, 74% were seen once. The CDR3 covers 13 residues. Trimming removed 1 base from V and 1 base from J, with 4 bases in between. CDR1 is LNHDA, CDR2 SQIVND, per germline (reference sequence). Specimen: PBMCs. The TCR comes from a middle-aged woman in good health and CMV-seropositive. The chain recombines TRBV19 with TRBJ1-1; D is unclear. The CDR3 here is CASSIVENTEAFF. The CDR3 nucleotides read TGTGCCAGTAGTATAGTAGAGAACACTGAAGCTTTCTTT.